These 23 T cell receptor beta chains were all obtained from the same sample, sequenced in a study of vaccination and CD4 T cells after COVID-19. Researchers used the Oncomine TCR Beta short-read assay to sequence DNA from cultured CD4+ T cells. Each CDR3 protein gets one entry after TCRdb re-called the PCR reads with MiXCR. The sample includes about 21,000 distinct CDR3 sequences, around 33% of them seen just once. Their antigen targets remain unknown. Time point here: late sampling 161 to 241 days after vaccination in three convalescent patients. Treatment in this sample: approximately nine-day PBMC culture with coronavirus spike peptide pools or control peptides (ViraFEST assay). Here the sequenced sample was CD4+ T cells from blood, cultured in vitro, taken about 7 months after SARS-CoV-2 vaccination. Receptors originate from a human donor who had recovered from COVID-19.

V gene TRBV6-1 combines with J gene TRBJ2-1; D might be TRBD2 (6 bases). This CDR3 comprises 14 residues. V lost 11 bases, J lost 4 bases, and 18 bases lay in between. CDR1 MNHNS and CDR2 SASEGT come from the germline V gene. CDR3 in DNA: TGTGCCCTACAACCGTCTAGCGTATACAATGAGCAGTTCTTC. This encodes CALQPSSVYNEQFF.

V usage is TRBV5-1 and J usage is TRBJ2-5; 7 bases align to TRBD2. Germline values: CDR1 SGHRS, CDR2 YFSETQ. The CDR3 has 12 amino acids. V dropped 2 bases and J dropped 8; count of bases not matched to a gene: 3. The DNA for the CDR3 is TGCGCCAGCAGCTTAAGCGGGACCACCCAGTACTTC. It yields the protein CASSLSGTTQYF.

The chain recombines TRBV29-1 with TRBJ2-7; no firm D call. There are 15 residues in the CDR3. Trimming removed 3 bases from V and 0 bases from J, with 15 bases in between. CDR1 and CDR2 (germline): SQVTM, ANQGSEA. CDR3 nucleotides: TGCAGCGTTGAGTCACCCTCAAGGAACTCCTACGAGCAGTACTTC. It codes for CSVESPSRNSYEQYF.

The rearrangement joins TRBV15 to TRBJ2-2; D is undetermined. The V end lost 0 bases, the J end lost 1 base, and 6 bases lay between the germline ends. In germline, CDR1 is LNHNV, CDR2 YYDKDF (reference sequence). The CDR3 consists of 15 residues. CDR3 DNA sequence: TGTGCCACCAGCAGAGATGTGGTGAACACCGGGGAGCTGTTTTTT. Translated: CATSRDVVNTGELFF.

The chain links TRBV6-5 to TRBJ2-3; the match to TRBD2 covers 9 bases. V lost 2 bases and J lost 6; bases outside the gene matches: 15. This CDR3 has 18 residues. Germline CDR1 is MNHEY and CDR2 is SVGAGI. The DNA of the CDR3 is TGTGCCAGCAGTTACGGGGGCTATAAAGCGGGAGGAAGGGATACGCAGTATTTT. Its protein product is CASSYGGYKAGGRDTQYF.

This clonotype was counted only a few times. The gene calls are TRBV6-1 and TRBJ1-1, with a weak D call TRBD1 (5 bases). CDR1 is MNHNS and CDR2 is SASEGT in the germline V gene. V was clipped by 10 bases and J by 4 bases, with 16 bases between them. This CDR3 contains 13 residues. The CDR3 region has the DNA TGTGCCACCAGGGCGGGGGATCGCACTGAAGCTTTCTTT. Amino acids: CATRAGDRTEAFF.

This chain uses TRBV20-1 with TRBJ2-1; the match to TRBD2 covers 9 bases. This CDR3 region has 15 residues. Germline values: CDR1 DFQATT, CDR2 SNEGSKA (reference sequence). V gave up 6 bases and J gave up 5 bases; unmatched junction bases: 11. The CDR3 spells CSAYSTSGGNNEQFF. The CDR3 bases are TGCAGTGCCTATTCGACTAGCGGAGGGAACAATGAGCAGTTCTTC.

The sample holds one count of this clonotype. This rearrangement joins TRBV7-2 to TRBJ2-1, with 10 bases lining up with TRBD2. This CDR3 has 18 residues. V dropped 2 bases and J dropped 4; count of bases not matched to a gene: 11. CDR1 SGHTA and CDR2 FQGNSA come from the germline V gene. DNA of the CDR3: TGTGCCAGCAGCTTACTGACGTCTAGCGGGAGAATGTACAATGAGCAGTTCTTC. Amino acids: CASSLLTSSGRMYNEQFF.

V usage is TRBV24-1 and J usage is TRBJ2-7; 10 positions agree with TRBD1. The V segment lost 2 bases and the J segment 3 bases; nucleotides outside the gene matches: 3. This CDR3 is built from 15 residues. Per germline, CDR1 KGHDR and CDR2 SFDVKD. CDR3 bases: TGTGCCACCAGTGATTCCCGGACAGGGGGCTACGAGCAGTACTTC. It specifies CATSDSRTGGYEQYF.

The chain has TRBV20-1 and TRBJ2-3; maybe TRBD1 (6 bases). CDR1 is DFQATT and CDR2 is SNEGSKA in the germline V gene (reference sequence). CDR3 length: 12 residues. CDR3 bases: TGCACAGTCCGGGACAACACAGATACGCAGTATTTT. It yields the protein CTVRDNTDTQYF.

The chain is built from TRBV18 and TRBJ2-5; no reliable D call. Germline V lookup: CDR1 KGHSH, CDR2 LQKENI. This CDR3 has 12 residues. Trimming removed 4 bases at V and 5 bases at J, with 8 bases between. CDR3 amino acids: CASSLQRETQYF. DNA for the CDR3: TGTGCCAGCTCACTCCAACGGGAGACCCAGTACTTC.

This clonotype was recorded once. The chain uses TRBV6-5 and TRBJ2-2; D is unclear. Trimming left V 3 bases short and J 2 bases short, with 13 bases between. CDR1 and CDR2 from the germline V gene are MNHEY and SVGAGI. The CDR3 runs to 16 residues. The CDR3 loop is CASSYLSSGNTGELFF. In DNA form, the CDR3 reads TGTGCCAGCAGTTATCTTTCCTCTGGTAACACCGGGGAGCTGTTTTTT.

This clonotype appeared a few times. The chain carries TRBV29-1 and TRBJ2-1, with TRBD2 identical over 8 bases. The germline V gene encodes CDR1 SQVTM and CDR2 ANQGSEA. The CDR3 is 14 amino acids. The V gene end was trimmed by 7 bases and the J gene end by 0 bases; junction bases not matched to a gene: 5. The DNA of the CDR3 is TGCAGCGCGTCCGGGACTAGCTCCTACAATGAGCAGTTCTTC. Protein: CSASGTSSYNEQFF.

In its sample, this clonotype was seen a few times. The genes are TRBV20-1 and TRBJ1-2, with a possible D match to TRBD1 (5 bases). With 1 base removed from V and 3 bases from J, the gap between germline ends came to 9 bases. Per germline, CDR1 DFQATT and CDR2 SNEGSKA (reference sequence). CDR3 size: 13 residues. The CDR3 DNA sequence: TGCAGTGCTAGAGGCCAGGGCCACTATGGCTACACCTTC. This codes for CSARGQGHYGYTF.

This clonotype was picked up a small number of times. This rearrangement joins TRBV6-1 to TRBJ2-2, with 9 bases fitting TRBD1. The CDR3 spans 14 residues. The V segment lost 6 bases and the J segment 3 bases; nucleotides outside the gene matches: 2. Germline V CDR1 and CDR2: MNHNS, SASEGT. The CDR3: CASRRQGDTGELFF. The DNA of the CDR3 is TGTGCCAGCAGAAGACAGGGGGACACCGGGGAGCTGTTTTTT.

This clonotype was picked up a small number of times. The chain uses TRBV19 and TRBJ1-5; no firm D call. Trimming shortened V by 6 bases and J by 0 bases, and 12 bases separated the two germline ends. Germline V lookup: CDR1 LNHDA, CDR2 SQIVND (reference sequence). CDR3 length: 15 residues. CDR3 residues: CASRRDTGSNQPQHF. The CDR3 nucleotides read TGTGCCAGTAGGAGAGACACCGGTAGCAATCAGCCCCAGCATTTT.

The chain carries TRBV28 and TRBJ1-5; D remains unclear. Trimming took off 6 bases at V and 3 bases at J, with 15 bases between the two ends. Germline CDR1 and CDR2: MDHEN and SYDVKM. CDR3 length: 15 amino acids. Here the CDR3 DNA reads TGTGCCAGCAGGGACCACGGTAGTTTCAATCAGCCCCAGCATTTT. This sequence encodes CASRDHGSFNQPQHF.

J is TRBJ1-1 and V is TRBV7-2; 10 nucleotides agree with TRBD1. This CDR3 contains 17 residues. V lost 5 bases, J lost 1 base, and 10 bases stayed unmatched. Germline values: CDR1 SGHTA, CDR2 FQGNSA. The CDR3 region has the DNA TGTGCCAGCAGCCTAACCGGGACAGGGGTAACGAACACTGAAGCTTTCTTT. It specifies CASSLTGTGVTNTEAFF.

This clonotype was counted between two and nine times. The chain combines TRBV7-8 with TRBJ2-7; either TRBD1 or TRBD2 may supply D (6 bases each). The V and J ends lost 1 base and 6 bases respectively, with 10 bases between them. Germline CDR1 reads SGHVS; CDR2 reads FQNEAQ. The length of the CDR3 is 13 residues. In nucleotides, the CDR3 is TGTGCCAGCAGCTTAGATGGGGGGCGCGAGCAGTACTTC. Translation gives CASSLDGGREQYF.

The chain is built from TRBV7-3 and TRBJ2-3; D remains unclear. Germline CDR1 and CDR2: SGHTA and FQGTGA. CDR3 size: 14 residues. Trimming took 8 bases from V and 0 from J, leaving 12 bases between them. DNA of the CDR3: TGTGCCAGCTCGTCCTACCCGAGCACAGATACGCAGTATTTT. Protein sequence: CASSSYPSTDTQYF.

The chain employs TRBV27 and TRBJ1-5, with 10 bases fitting TRBD1. Germline assignment: CDR1 MNHEY and CDR2 SMNVEV (reference sequence). This CDR3 comprises 15 residues. V lost 5 bases, J lost 6 bases, and 7 bases stayed unmatched. CDR3 sequence reads: CASSPRQGASQPQHF. The CDR3 bases are TGTGCCAGCAGTCCCCGACAGGGGGCGTCTCAGCCCCAGCATTTT.

The chain links TRBV20-1 to TRBJ2-2; possibly TRBD1 for D (6 bases). The CDR3 extends over 15 amino acids. The V end was cut by 4 bases, the J end by 3 bases, with 15 bases between. Looked up from germline, CDR1 is DFQATT and CDR2 is SNEGSKA (reference sequence). CDR3 region: CSAMDSRSYTGELFF. The CDR3 DNA follows: TGCAGTGCTATGGACAGCCGTTCTTACACCGGGGAGCTGTTTTTT.

This clonotype came up a few times. DNA for the CDR3: TGTGCCAGCTCATCCGGGACTGCAGGCGAGCAGTACTTC. It encodes CASSSGTAGEQYF. The J gene is TRBJ2-7, the V gene TRBV18; perhaps TRBD2 as D (6 bases). The germline V and J ends were trimmed by 5 bases and 6 bases, with 14 bases remaining between them. Per germline, CDR1 KGHSH and CDR2 LQKENI. The CDR3 covers 13 residues.